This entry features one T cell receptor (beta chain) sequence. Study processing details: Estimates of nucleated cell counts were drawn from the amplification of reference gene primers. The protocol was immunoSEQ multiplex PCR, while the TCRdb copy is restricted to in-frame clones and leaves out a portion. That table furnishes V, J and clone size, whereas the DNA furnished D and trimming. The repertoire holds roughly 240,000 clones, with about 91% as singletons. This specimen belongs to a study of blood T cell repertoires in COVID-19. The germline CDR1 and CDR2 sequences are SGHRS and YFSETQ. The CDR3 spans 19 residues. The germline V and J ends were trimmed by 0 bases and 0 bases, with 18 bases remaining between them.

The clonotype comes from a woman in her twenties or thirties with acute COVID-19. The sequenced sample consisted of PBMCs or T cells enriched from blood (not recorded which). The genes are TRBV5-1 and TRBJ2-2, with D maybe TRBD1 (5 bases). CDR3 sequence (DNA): TGCGCCAGCAGCTTGGAGGGGCCACCTTTGATGGCGAACACCGGGGAGCTGTTTTTT. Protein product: CASSLEGPPLMANTGELFF.